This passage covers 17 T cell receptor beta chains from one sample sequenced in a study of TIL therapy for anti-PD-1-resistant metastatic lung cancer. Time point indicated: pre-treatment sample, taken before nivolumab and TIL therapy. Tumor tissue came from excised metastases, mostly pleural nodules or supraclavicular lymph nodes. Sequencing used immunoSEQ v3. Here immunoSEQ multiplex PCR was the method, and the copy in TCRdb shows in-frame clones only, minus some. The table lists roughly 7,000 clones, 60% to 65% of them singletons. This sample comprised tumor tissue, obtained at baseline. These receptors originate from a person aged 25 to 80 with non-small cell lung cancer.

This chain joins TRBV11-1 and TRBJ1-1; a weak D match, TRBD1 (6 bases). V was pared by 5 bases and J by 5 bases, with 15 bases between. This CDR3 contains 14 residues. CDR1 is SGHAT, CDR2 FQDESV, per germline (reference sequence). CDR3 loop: CASSARGEGTEAFF. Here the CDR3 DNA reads TGTGCCAGCAGCGCGAGGGGGGAGGGGACTGAAGCTTTCTTT.

In nucleotides, the CDR3 is TGTGCCAGCAGCGCCGGGGTCTCCCTTACAGATACGCAGTATTTT. It translates to CASSAGVSLTDTQYF. This chain connects TRBV25-1 to TRBJ2-3, with a weak D call TRBD2 (5 bases). This CDR3 comprises 15 residues. Between the trimmed V and J ends, which lost 6 bases and 3 bases, there was a span of 16 bases. Germline V gene data show CDR1 as MGHDK and CDR2 as SYGVNS.

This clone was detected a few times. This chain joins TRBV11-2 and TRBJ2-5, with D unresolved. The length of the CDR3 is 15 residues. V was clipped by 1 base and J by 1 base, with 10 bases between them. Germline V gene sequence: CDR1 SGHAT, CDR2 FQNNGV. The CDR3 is CASSLVAHLQETQYF. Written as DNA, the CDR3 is TGTGCCAGCAGCTTAGTAGCCCACCTCCAAGAGACCCAGTACTTC.

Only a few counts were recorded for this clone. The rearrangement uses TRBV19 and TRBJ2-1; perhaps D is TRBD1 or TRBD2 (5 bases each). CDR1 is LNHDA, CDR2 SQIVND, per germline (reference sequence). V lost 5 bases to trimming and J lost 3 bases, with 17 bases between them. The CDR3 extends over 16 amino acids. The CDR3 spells CASSPHTGPLYNEQFF. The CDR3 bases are TGTGCCAGTAGTCCCCATACGGGACCCCTCTACAATGAGCAGTTCTTC.

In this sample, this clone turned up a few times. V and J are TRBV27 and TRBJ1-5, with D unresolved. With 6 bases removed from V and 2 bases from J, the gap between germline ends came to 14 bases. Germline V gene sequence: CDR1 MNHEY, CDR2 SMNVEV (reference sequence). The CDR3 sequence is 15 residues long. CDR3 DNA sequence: TGTGCCAGCAGCCGACCTCCAGTGGGCAATCAGCCCCAGCATTTT. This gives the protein CASSRPPVGNQPQHF.

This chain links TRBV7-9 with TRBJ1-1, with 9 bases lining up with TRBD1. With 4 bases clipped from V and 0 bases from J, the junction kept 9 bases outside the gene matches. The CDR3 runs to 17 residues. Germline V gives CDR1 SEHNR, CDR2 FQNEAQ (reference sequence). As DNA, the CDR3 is TGTGCCAGCAGCTCACAGGGGGCGATGGCGATGAACACTGAAGCTTTCTTT. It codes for CASSSQGAMAMNTEAFF.

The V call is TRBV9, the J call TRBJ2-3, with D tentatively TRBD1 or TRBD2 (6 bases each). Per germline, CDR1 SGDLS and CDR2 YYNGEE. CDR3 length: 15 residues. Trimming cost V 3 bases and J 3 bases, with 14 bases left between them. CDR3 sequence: CASSGLRGRTDTQYF. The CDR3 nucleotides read TGTGCCAGCAGCGGGCTAAGGGGGAGGACAGATACGCAGTATTTT. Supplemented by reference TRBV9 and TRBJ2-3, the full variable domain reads DSGVTQTPKHLITATGQRVTLRCSPRSGDLSVYWYQQSLDQGLQFLIQYYNGEERAKGNILERFSAQQFPDLHSELNLSSLELGDSALYFCASSGLRGRTDTQYFGPGTRLTVL.

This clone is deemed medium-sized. CDR3 sequence reads: CASSYFDRHYGYTF. CDR3 in DNA: TGTGCCAGCAGTTACTTCGACAGACACTATGGCTACACCTTC. The gene calls are TRBV6-2 or TRBV6-3 and TRBJ1-2; D possibly corresponds to TRBD1 (5 bases). Trimming took 1 base from V and 3 from J, leaving 9 bases between them. The CDR3 runs to 14 residues. Germline V gene sequence: CDR1 MNHEY, CDR2 SVGEGT.

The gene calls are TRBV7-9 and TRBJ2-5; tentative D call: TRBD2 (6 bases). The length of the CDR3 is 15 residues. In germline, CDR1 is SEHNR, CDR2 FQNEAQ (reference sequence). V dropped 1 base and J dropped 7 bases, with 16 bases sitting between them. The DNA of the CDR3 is TGTGCCAGCAGCTTAGAAGGAGGATGGGGAGGGACCCAGTACTTC. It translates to CASSLEGGWGGTQYF.

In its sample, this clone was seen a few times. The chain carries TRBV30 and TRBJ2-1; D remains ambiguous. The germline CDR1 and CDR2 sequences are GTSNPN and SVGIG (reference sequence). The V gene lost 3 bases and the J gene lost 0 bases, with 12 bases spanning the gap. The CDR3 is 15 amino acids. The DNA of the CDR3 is TGTGCCTGGAGCCGGATGAGGAGCTCCTACAATGAGCAGTTCTTC. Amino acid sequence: CAWSRMRSSYNEQFF.

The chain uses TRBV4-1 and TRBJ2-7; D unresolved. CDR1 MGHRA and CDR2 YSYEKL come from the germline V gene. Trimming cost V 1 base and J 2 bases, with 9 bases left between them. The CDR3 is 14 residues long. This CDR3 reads CASSQGTLTYEQYF. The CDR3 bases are TGCGCCAGCAGCCAAGGAACCCTGACCTACGAGCAGTACTTC.

The CDR3 sequence is CASSAQGGRETQYF. CDR3 sequence (DNA): TGTGCCAGCAGCGCTCAAGGGGGACGGGAGACCCAGTACTTC. V gene TRBV7-2 combines with J gene TRBJ2-5, with a weak D call TRBD1 (6 bases). This CDR3 has 14 amino acids. The ends were cut back, 5 bases at V and 5 bases at J, with 15 bases in the middle. CDR1 SGHTA and CDR2 FQGNSA come from the germline V gene.

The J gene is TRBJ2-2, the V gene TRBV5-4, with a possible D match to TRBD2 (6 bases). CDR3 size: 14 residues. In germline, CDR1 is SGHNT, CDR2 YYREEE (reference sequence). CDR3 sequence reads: CAATVREYTGELFF. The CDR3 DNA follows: TGTGCTGCTACCGTACGGGAGTACACCGGGGAGCTGTTTTTT. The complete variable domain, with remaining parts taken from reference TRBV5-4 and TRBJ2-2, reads ETGVTQSPTHLIKTRGQQVTLRCSSQSGHNTVSWYQQALGQGPQFIFQYYREEENGRGNFPPRFSGLQFPNYSSELNVNALELDDSALYLCAATVREYTGELFFGEGSRLTVL.

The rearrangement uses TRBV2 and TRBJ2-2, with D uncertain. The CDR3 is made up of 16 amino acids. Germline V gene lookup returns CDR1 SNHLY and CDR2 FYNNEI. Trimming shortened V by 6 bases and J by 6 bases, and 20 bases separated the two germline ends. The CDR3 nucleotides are TGTGCCAGCAGGGCCCAACTACTGGAGCACGCCGGGGAGCTGTTTTTT. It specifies CASRAQLLEHAGELFF.

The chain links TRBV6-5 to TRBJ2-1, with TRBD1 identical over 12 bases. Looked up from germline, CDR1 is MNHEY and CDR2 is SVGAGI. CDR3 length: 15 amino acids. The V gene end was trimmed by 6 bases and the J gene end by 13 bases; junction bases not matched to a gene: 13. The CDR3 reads CASRFTGQGALNQFF. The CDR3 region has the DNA TGTGCCAGCAGGTTTACGGGACAGGGGGCTCTTAACCAGTTCTTC.

CDR3 residues: CASSLDMPQVRRFNGYTF. Written as DNA, the CDR3 is TGTGCCAGCAGCTTAGATATGCCCCAGGTCAGGCGGTTTAATGGCTACACCTTC. The chain has TRBV7-2 and TRBJ1-2; D uncertain. Germline CDR1 reads SGHTA; CDR2 reads FQGNSA. V was cut by 1 base and J by 6 bases, with 24 bases left in between. The CDR3 runs 18 residues.

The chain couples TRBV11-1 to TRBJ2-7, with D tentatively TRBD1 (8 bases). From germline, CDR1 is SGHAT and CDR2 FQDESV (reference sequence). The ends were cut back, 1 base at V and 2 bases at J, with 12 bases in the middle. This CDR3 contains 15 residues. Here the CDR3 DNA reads TGTGCCAGCAGCTTAGAACAGGGGGGGACCTACGAGCAGTACTTC. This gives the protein CASSLEQGGTYEQYF.